The rows below give T cell receptor beta chains drawn from one sample of a study of blood T cell repertoires in COVID-19. Clones were read by immunoSEQ multiplex PCR, and TCRdb kept only the in-frame ones, dropping some. The sample has approximately 670,000 clones; 85% to 90% are singletons. Source material: peripheral blood. The receptors were sampled from a young woman with acute or convalescent COVID-19. CDR3s include the opening cysteine and the closing phenylalanine or tryptophan. Each record gives: V gene, clone size, J gene, CDR3 length, D gene, CDR3 protein, CDR3 DNA. A D gene is named only where the DNA matches it firmly. Expanded clones get a size class; other rows say once, few or many, or leave the size out.

V gene: TRBV10-3
clone size: .
J gene: TRBJ1-2
CDR3 length: 16
D gene: .
CDR3 protein: CAISESRRGDDYGYTF
CDR3 DNA: TGTGCCATCAGTGAGTCGAGGAGGGGAGACGACTATGGCTACACCTTC

V gene: TRBV2
clone size: .
J gene: TRBJ1-2
CDR3 length: 15
D gene: TRBD1
CDR3 protein: CASSRQGQINYGYTF
CDR3 DNA: TGTGCCAGCAGTCGACAGGGACAGATAAACTATGGCTACACCTTC

V gene: TRBV15
clone size: .
J gene: TRBJ1-1
CDR3 length: 11
D gene: .
CDR3 protein: CATSRDRLTFF
CDR3 DNA: TGTGCCACCAGCAGAGATCGTCTAACTTTCTTT

V gene: TRBV7-2
clone size: .
J gene: TRBJ2-3
CDR3 length: 15
D gene: .
CDR3 protein: CASSLDPRDSAAQYF
CDR3 DNA: TGTGCCAGCAGCTTAGATCCCCGGGACTCCGCGGCGCAGTATTTT

V gene: TRBV6-5
clone size: once
J gene: TRBJ2-7
CDR3 length: 13
D gene: .
CDR3 protein: CASNWDTAYEQYF
CDR3 DNA: TGTGCCAGCAACTGGGACACCGCCTACGAGCAGTACTTC

V gene: TRBV25-1
clone size: .
J gene: TRBJ1-4
CDR3 length: 13
D gene: .
CDR3 protein: CASREGANEKLFF
CDR3 DNA: TGTGCCAGCAGAGAGGGGGCTAATGAAAAACTGTTTTTT

V gene: TRBV18
clone size: .
J gene: TRBJ1-5
CDR3 length: 15
D gene: .
CDR3 protein: CASSPNDRLNQPQHF
CDR3 DNA: TGTGCCAGCTCACCAAACGACAGACTCAATCAGCCCCAGCATTTT

V gene: TRBV12-5
clone size: .
J gene: TRBJ1-2
CDR3 length: 15
D gene: .
CDR3 protein: CASGFSRQRDYGYTF
CDR3 DNA: TGTGCTAGTGGTTTTTCTAGACAGAGAGACTATGGCTACACCTTC

V gene: TRBV20-1
clone size: once
J gene: TRBJ2-1
CDR3 length: 14
D gene: TRBD1
CDR3 protein: CSASPRQGMDEQFF
CDR3 DNA: TGCAGTGCTAGTCCACGACAGGGAATGGATGAGCAGTTCTTC

V gene: TRBV25-1
clone size: .
J gene: TRBJ1-4
CDR3 length: 12
D gene: .
CDR3 protein: CASSEYEEKLFF
CDR3 DNA: TGTGCCAGCAGTGAATACGAGGAAAAACTGTTTTTT

V gene: TRBV9
clone size: .
J gene: TRBJ1-1
CDR3 length: 15
D gene: .
CDR3 protein: CASSVEWTPNTEAFF
CDR3 DNA: TGTGCCAGCAGCGTAGAATGGACACCGAACACTGAAGCTTTCTTT

V gene: TRBV6-5
clone size: .
J gene: TRBJ2-1
CDR3 length: 14
D gene: .
CDR3 protein: CASGGASSYNEQFF
CDR3 DNA: TGTGCCAGCGGAGGGGCGAGCTCCTACAATGAGCAGTTCTTC

V gene: TRBV18
clone size: .
J gene: TRBJ1-2
CDR3 length: 15
D gene: .
CDR3 protein: CASPPPGSGDYGYTF
CDR3 DNA: TGTGCCAGCCCACCTCCCGGCTCAGGGGATTATGGCTACACCTTC

V gene: TRBV6-2/TRBV6-3
clone size: .
J gene: TRBJ1-6
CDR3 length: 15
D gene: .
CDR3 protein: CASSYSRQNNSPLHF
CDR3 DNA: TGTGCCAGCAGTTACTCGAGGCAGAATAATTCACCCCTCCACTTT

V gene: TRBV19
clone size: .
J gene: TRBJ1-1
CDR3 length: 15
D gene: TRBD1
CDR3 protein: CASSTRQGINTEAFF
CDR3 DNA: TGTGCCAGTAGTACAAGACAGGGGATCAACACTGAAGCTTTCTTT

V gene: TRBV20-1
clone size: .
J gene: TRBJ1-6
CDR3 length: 13
D gene: .
CDR3 protein: CSASGQGNSPLHF
CDR3 DNA: TGCAGTGCTAGTGGGCAGGGGAATTCACCCCTCCACTTT

V gene: TRBV6-1
clone size: .
J gene: TRBJ2-1
CDR3 length: 11
D gene: .
CDR3 protein: CASSDDNEQFF
CDR3 DNA: TGTGCCAGCAGTGACGACAATGAGCAGTTCTTC

V gene: TRBV3-1/TRBV3-2
clone size: .
J gene: TRBJ1-2
CDR3 length: 13
D gene: TRBD1
CDR3 protein: CASSPGQGSGYTF
CDR3 DNA: TGTGCCAGCAGCCCGGGACAGGGAAGTGGCTACACCTTC

V gene: TRBV29-1
clone size: .
J gene: TRBJ1-2
CDR3 length: 16
D gene: TRBD1
CDR3 protein: CSVELVGTGENYGYTF
CDR3 DNA: TGCAGCGTGGAGCTGGTCGGGACAGGGGAGAACTATGGCTACACCTTC

V gene: TRBV11-3
clone size: .
J gene: TRBJ2-3
CDR3 length: 18
D gene: TRBD2
CDR3 protein: CASSPPTSSGGDTDTQYF
CDR3 DNA: TGTGCCAGCAGCCCGCCGACTTCTAGCGGGGGGGACACAGATACGCAGTATTTT

V gene: TRBV18
clone size: .
J gene: TRBJ1-3
CDR3 length: 17
D gene: .
CDR3 protein: CASSPRVGGSSGNTIYF
CDR3 DNA: TGTGCCAGCTCACCACGGGTAGGCGGCAGCTCTGGAAACACCATATATTTT

V gene: TRBV19
clone size: .
J gene: TRBJ1-1
CDR3 length: 13
D gene: .
CDR3 protein: CATSRRQRTEAFF
CDR3 DNA: TGTGCCACGTCCCGCAGACAGAGAACTGAAGCTTTCTTT

V gene: TRBV5-6
clone size: .
J gene: TRBJ1-2
CDR3 length: 14
D gene: .
CDR3 protein: CASSLEGANYGYTF
CDR3 DNA: TGTGCCAGCAGCTTAGAGGGAGCTAACTATGGCTACACCTTC

V gene: TRBV27
clone size: .
J gene: TRBJ1-5
CDR3 length: 12
D gene: .
CDR3 protein: CASSHSNQPQHF
CDR3 DNA: TGTGCCAGCAGTCATAGCAATCAGCCCCAGCATTTT

V gene: TRBV12-5
clone size: .
J gene: TRBJ2-7
CDR3 length: 16
D gene: TRBD1
CDR3 protein: CASGLVSNRGPYEQYF
CDR3 DNA: TGTGCTAGTGGTTTGGTCTCAAACAGGGGTCCATACGAGCAGTACTTC

V gene: TRBV11-2
clone size: .
J gene: TRBJ1-1
CDR3 length: 17
D gene: .
CDR3 protein: CASSLGNGGVMNTEAFF
CDR3 DNA: TGTGCCAGCAGCTTGGGAAACGGCGGGGTGATGAACACTGAAGCTTTCTTT

V gene: TRBV29-1
clone size: .
J gene: TRBJ2-7
CDR3 length: 16
D gene: .
CDR3 protein: CSVVKWDSYPLYEQYF
CDR3 DNA: TGCAGCGTTGTTAAGTGGGACTCTTACCCCCTCTACGAGCAGTACTTC

V gene: TRBV19
clone size: .
J gene: TRBJ2-3
CDR3 length: 15
D gene: .
CDR3 protein: CASSIVGGAGDTQYF
CDR3 DNA: TGTGCCAGTAGTATAGTCGGCGGGGCGGGAGATACGCAGTATTTT

V gene: TRBV11-2
clone size: .
J gene: TRBJ2-3
CDR3 length: 14
D gene: TRBD2
CDR3 protein: CASSISGGAGTQYF
CDR3 DNA: TGTGCCAGCAGCATAAGCGGGGGGGCAGGGACGCAGTATTTT

V gene: TRBV3-1/TRBV3-2
clone size: once
J gene: TRBJ2-5
CDR3 length: 13
D gene: .
CDR3 protein: CASSPPSGETQYF
CDR3 DNA: TGTGCCAGCAGCCCCCCCTCCGGGGAGACCCAGTACTTC

V gene: TRBV9
clone size: .
J gene: TRBJ1-6
CDR3 length: 16
D gene: .
CDR3 protein: CASSLQDRNYNSPLHF
CDR3 DNA: TGTGCCAGCAGCTTACAGGACAGAAATTATAATTCACCCCTCCACTTT

V gene: TRBV25-1
clone size: .
J gene: TRBJ1-1
CDR3 length: 14
D gene: .
CDR3 protein: CASGAMGGNTEAFF
CDR3 DNA: TGTGCCAGCGGAGCTATGGGGGGGAACACTGAAGCTTTCTTT

V gene: TRBV11-2
clone size: once
J gene: TRBJ1-3
CDR3 length: 17
D gene: .
CDR3 protein: CASSLSQGLSSGNTIYF
CDR3 DNA: TGTGCCAGCAGCTTGAGTCAGGGACTAAGCTCTGGAAACACCATATATTTT

V gene: TRBV27
clone size: once
J gene: TRBJ1-4
CDR3 length: 13
D gene: TRBD1
CDR3 protein: CASKGGSNEKLFF
CDR3 DNA: TGTGCCAGCAAAGGGGGCTCTAATGAAAAACTGTTTTTT

V gene: TRBV15
clone size: .
J gene: TRBJ1-3
CDR3 length: 14
D gene: .
CDR3 protein: CATSRAGSGNTIYF
CDR3 DNA: TGTGCCACCAGCAGAGCAGGGTCTGGAAACACCATATATTTT

V gene: TRBV2
clone size: .
J gene: TRBJ2-4
CDR3 length: 15
D gene: .
CDR3 protein: CASSASQAYKNIQYF
CDR3 DNA: TGTGCCAGCAGCGCAAGCCAGGCCTATAAAAACATTCAGTACTTC

V gene: TRBV3-1/TRBV3-2
clone size: once
J gene: TRBJ2-3
CDR3 length: 14
D gene: .
CDR3 protein: CASNRGGATDTQYF
CDR3 DNA: TGTGCCAGCAATAGAGGGGGGGCTACAGATACGCAGTATTTT

V gene: TRBV7-3
clone size: .
J gene: TRBJ1-1
CDR3 length: 14
D gene: TRBD1
CDR3 protein: CASSSGQPNTEAFF
CDR3 DNA: TGTGCCAGCAGCTCGGGACAGCCAAACACTGAAGCTTTCTTT

V gene: TRBV27
clone size: .
J gene: TRBJ1-5
CDR3 length: 14
D gene: TRBD1
CDR3 protein: CASSPGQTAQPQHF
CDR3 DNA: TGTGCCAGCAGCCCGGGACAGACTGCTCAGCCCCAGCATTTT

V gene: TRBV28
clone size: .
J gene: TRBJ1-1
CDR3 length: 17
D gene: TRBD1
CDR3 protein: CASPERQGPAKNTEAFF
CDR3 DNA: TGTGCCAGCCCTGAGAGACAGGGGCCGGCTAAGAACACTGAAGCTTTCTTT

V gene: TRBV5-6
clone size: .
J gene: TRBJ1-2
CDR3 length: 13
D gene: .
CDR3 protein: CASSLAANYGYTF
CDR3 DNA: TGTGCCAGCAGCTTAGCGGCTAACTATGGCTACACCTTC

V gene: TRBV6-6
clone size: .
J gene: TRBJ1-5
CDR3 length: 12
D gene: .
CDR3 protein: CASSRPGEPQHF
CDR3 DNA: TGTGCCAGCAGTCGTCCAGGGGAGCCCCAGCATTTT

V gene: TRBV20-1
clone size: once
J gene: TRBJ1-6
CDR3 length: 14
D gene: .
CDR3 protein: CSASAGPDNSPLHF
CDR3 DNA: TGCAGTGCTAGTGCGGGTCCGGATAATTCACCCCTCCACTTT

V gene: TRBV12-5
clone size: .
J gene: TRBJ2-5
CDR3 length: 14
D gene: .
CDR3 protein: CASGLVPTGETQYF
CDR3 DNA: TGTGCTAGTGGTTTGGTACCCACGGGGGAGACCCAGTACTTC